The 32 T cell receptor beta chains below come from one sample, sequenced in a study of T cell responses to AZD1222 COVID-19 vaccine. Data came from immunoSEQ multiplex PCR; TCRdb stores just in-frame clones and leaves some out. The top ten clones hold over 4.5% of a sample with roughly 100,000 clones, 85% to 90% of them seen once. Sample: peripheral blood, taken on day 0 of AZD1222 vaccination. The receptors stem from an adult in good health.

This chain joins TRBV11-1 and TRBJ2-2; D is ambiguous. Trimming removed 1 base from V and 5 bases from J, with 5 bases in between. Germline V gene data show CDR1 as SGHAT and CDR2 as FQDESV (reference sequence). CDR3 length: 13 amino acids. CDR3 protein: CASSLDGTGELFF. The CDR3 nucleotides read TGTGCCAGCAGCTTAGACGGGACCGGGGAGCTGTTTTTT. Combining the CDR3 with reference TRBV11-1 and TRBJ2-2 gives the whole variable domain EAEVAQSPRYKITEKSQAVAFWCDPISGHATLYWYRQILGQGPELLVQFQDESVVDDSQLPKDRFSAERLKGVDSTLKIQPAELGDSAMYLCASSLDGTGELFFGEGSRLTVL.

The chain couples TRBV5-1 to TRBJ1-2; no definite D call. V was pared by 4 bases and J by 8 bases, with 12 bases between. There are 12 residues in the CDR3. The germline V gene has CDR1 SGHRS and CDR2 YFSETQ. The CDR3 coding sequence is TGCGCCAGCAGCCCCGGACGGGAAGGCTACACCTTC. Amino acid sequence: CASSPGREGYTF.

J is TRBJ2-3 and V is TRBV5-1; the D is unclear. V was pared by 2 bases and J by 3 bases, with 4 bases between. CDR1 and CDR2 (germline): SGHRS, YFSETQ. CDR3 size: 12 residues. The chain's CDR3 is CASSFATDTQYF. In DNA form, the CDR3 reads TGCGCCAGCAGCTTTGCTACAGATACGCAGTATTTT. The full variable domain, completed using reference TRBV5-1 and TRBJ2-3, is KAGVTQTPRYLIKTRGQQVTLSCSPISGHRSVSWYQQTPGQGLQFLFEYFSETQRNKGNFPGRFSGRQFSNSRSEMNVSTLELGDSALYLCASSFATDTQYFGPGTRLTVL.

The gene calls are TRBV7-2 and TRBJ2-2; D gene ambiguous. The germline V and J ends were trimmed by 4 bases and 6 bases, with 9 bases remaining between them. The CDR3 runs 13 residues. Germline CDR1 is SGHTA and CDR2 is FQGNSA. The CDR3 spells CASSSTVSGELFF. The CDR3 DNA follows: TGTGCCAGCAGCTCCACGGTTTCCGGGGAGCTGTTTTTT.

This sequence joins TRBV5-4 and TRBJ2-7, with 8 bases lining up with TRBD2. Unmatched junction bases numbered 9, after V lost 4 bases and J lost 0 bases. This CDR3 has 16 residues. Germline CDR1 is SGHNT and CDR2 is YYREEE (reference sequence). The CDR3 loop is CASSVSLADSSYEQYF. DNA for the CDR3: TGTGCCAGCAGCGTATCACTAGCGGATAGCTCCTACGAGCAGTACTTC.

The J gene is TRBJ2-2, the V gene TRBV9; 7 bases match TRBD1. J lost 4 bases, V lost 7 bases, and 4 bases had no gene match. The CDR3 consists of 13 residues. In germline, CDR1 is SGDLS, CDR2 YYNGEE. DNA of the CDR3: TGTGCCAGCGGGACAGATATCACCGGGGAGCTGTTTTTT. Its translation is CASGTDITGELFF.

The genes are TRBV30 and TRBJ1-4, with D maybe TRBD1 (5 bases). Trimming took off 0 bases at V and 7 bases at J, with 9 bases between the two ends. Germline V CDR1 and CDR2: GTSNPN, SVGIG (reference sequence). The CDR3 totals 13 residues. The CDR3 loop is CAWSVQDFEKLFF. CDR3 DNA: TGTGCCTGGAGTGTACAGGATTTTGAAAAACTGTTTTTT. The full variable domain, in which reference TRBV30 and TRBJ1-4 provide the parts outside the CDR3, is SQTIHQWPATLVQPVGSPLSLECTVEGTSNPNLYWYRQAAGRGLQLLFYSVGIGQISSEVPQNLSASRPQDRQFILSSKKLLLSDSGFYLCAWSVQDFEKLFFGSGTQLSVL.

The CDR3: CASSHPRGTGELFF. CDR3 sequence (DNA): TGCGCCAGCAGTCACCCAAGAGGTACCGGGGAGCTGTTTTTT. The chain combines TRBV23-1 with TRBJ2-2; D not certain. TRBV23-1 qualifies as an ORF whose function is uncertain. The CDR3 extends over 14 amino acids. V was cut by 3 bases and J by 5 bases, with 10 bases left in between.

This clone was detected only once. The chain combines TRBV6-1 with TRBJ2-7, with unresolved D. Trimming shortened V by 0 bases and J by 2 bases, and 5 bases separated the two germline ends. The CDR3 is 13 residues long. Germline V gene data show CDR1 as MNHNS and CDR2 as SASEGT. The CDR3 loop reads CASSEAPPYEQYF. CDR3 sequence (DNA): TGTGCCAGCAGTGAAGCCCCTCCCTACGAGCAGTACTTC.

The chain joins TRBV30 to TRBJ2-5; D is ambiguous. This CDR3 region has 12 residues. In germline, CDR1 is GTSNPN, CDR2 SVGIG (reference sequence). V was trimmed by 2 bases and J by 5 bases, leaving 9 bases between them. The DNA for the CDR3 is TGTGCCTGGAGTCCAACTCAGGAGACCCAGTACTTC. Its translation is CAWSPTQETQYF.

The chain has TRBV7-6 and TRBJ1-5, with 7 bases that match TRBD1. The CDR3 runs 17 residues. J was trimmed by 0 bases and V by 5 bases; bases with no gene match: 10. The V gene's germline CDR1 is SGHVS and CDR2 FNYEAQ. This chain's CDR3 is CASSPNRGRHSNQPQHF. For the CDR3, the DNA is TGTGCCAGCAGCCCCAACAGGGGTCGACATAGCAATCAGCCCCAGCATTTT.

The CDR3 sequence is CASSPRDGGAFF. The CDR3, as DNA: TGTGCCAGCAGCCCCCGGGACGGTGGGGCTTTCTTT. The chain links TRBV7-2 to TRBJ1-1; TRBD1 is a possible D gene (5 bases). The V gene's germline CDR1 is SGHTA and CDR2 FQGNSA. Trimming left V 5 bases short and J 11 bases short, with 15 bases between. CDR3 size: 12 residues.

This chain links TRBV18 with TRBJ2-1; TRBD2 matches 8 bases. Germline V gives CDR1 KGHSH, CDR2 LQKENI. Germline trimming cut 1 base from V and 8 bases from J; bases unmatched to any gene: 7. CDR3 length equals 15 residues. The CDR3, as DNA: TGTGCCAGCTCACCACTACGGGAGGGCCCCCATGAGCAGTTCTTC. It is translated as CASSPLREGPHEQFF.

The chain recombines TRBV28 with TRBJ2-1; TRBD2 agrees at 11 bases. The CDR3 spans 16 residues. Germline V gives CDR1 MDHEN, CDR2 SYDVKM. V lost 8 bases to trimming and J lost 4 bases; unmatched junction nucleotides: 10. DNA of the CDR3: TGTGCCAGCTCGGGTGCCACTAGCGGGAGTTACAATGAGCAGTTCTTC. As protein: CASSGATSGSYNEQFF.

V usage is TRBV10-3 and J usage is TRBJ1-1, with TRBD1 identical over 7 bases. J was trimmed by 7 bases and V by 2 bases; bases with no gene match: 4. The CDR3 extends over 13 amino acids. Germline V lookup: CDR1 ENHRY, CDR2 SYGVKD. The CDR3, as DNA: TGTGCCATCAGTGAGGACAGGGAGGGTGAAGCTTTCTTT. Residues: CAISEDREGEAFF.

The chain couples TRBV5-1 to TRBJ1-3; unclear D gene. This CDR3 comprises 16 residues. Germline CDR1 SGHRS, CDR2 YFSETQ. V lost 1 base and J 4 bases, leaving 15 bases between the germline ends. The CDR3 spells CASSLSVLRSGNTIYF. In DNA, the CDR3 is TGCGCCAGCAGCTTGTCGGTCCTGCGATCGGGAAACACCATATATTTT.

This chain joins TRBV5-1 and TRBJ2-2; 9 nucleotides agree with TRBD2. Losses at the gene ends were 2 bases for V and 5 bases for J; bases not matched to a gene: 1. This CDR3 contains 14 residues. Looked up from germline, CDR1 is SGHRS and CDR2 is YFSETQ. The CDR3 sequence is CASSLTSGTGELFF. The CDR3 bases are TGCGCCAGCAGCTTAACTAGCGGGACCGGGGAGCTGTTTTTT. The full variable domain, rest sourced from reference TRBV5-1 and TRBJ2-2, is KAGVTQTPRYLIKTRGQQVTLSCSPISGHRSVSWYQQTPGQGLQFLFEYFSETQRNKGNFPGRFSGRQFSNSRSEMNVSTLELGDSALYLCASSLTSGTGELFFGEGSRLTVL.

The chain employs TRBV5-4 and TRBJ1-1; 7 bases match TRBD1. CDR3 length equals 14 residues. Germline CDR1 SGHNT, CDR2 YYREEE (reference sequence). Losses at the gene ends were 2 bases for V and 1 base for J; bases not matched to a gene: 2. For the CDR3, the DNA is TGTGCCAGCAGCTTTGGACAGGAGAACACTGAAGCTTTCTTT. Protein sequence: CASSFGQENTEAFF.

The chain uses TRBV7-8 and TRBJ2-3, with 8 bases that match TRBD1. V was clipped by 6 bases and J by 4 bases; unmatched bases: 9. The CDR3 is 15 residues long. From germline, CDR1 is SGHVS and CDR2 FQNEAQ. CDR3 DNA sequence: TGTGCCAGCAGGTGGACAGGGAGTCAGGCAGATACGCAGTATTTT. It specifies CASRWTGSQADTQYF.

Here the CDR3 DNA reads TGTGCCAGCTCACCACCCTCCGACAGGGTTGGCTACACCTTC. It yields the protein CASSPPSDRVGYTF. The rearrangement uses TRBV18 and TRBJ1-2, with TRBD1 matching over 7 bases. CDR3 length: 14 amino acids. Unmatched junction bases numbered 5, after V lost 0 bases and J lost 7 bases. Germline V lookup: CDR1 KGHSH, CDR2 LQKENI.

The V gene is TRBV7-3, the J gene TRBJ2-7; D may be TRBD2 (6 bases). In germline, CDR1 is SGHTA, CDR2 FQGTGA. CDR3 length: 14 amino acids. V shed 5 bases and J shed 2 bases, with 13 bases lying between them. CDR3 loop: CASSRGTPAYEQYF. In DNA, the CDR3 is TGTGCCAGCAGCCGCGGGACGCCGGCCTACGAGCAGTACTTC.

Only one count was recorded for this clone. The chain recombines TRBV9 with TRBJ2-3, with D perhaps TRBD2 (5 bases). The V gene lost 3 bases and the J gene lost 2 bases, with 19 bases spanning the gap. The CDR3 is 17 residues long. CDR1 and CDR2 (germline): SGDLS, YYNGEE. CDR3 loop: CASSEGRTAPYTDTQYF. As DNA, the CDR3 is TGTGCCAGCAGCGAGGGCCGGACTGCTCCATACACAGATACGCAGTATTTT.

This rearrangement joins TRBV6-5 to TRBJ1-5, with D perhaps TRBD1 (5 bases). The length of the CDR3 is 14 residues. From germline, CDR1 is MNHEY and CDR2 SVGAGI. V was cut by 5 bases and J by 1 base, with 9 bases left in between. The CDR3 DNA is TGTGCCAGCAGTCAACAGGACAGCAATCAGCCCCAGCATTTT. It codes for CASSQQDSNQPQHF.

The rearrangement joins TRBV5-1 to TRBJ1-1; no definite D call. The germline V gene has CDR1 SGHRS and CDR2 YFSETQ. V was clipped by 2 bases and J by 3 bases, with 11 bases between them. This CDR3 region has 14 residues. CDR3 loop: CASSFGRSDTEAFF. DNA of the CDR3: TGCGCCAGCAGCTTCGGCAGATCAGACACTGAAGCTTTCTTT.

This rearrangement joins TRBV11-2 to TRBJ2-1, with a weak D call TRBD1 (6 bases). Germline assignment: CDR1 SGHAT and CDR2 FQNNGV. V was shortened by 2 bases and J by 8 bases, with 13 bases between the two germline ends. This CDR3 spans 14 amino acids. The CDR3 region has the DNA TGTGCCAGCAGCTTAAAGTATTCAGGGGATGAGCAGTTCTTC. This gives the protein CASSLKYSGDEQFF.

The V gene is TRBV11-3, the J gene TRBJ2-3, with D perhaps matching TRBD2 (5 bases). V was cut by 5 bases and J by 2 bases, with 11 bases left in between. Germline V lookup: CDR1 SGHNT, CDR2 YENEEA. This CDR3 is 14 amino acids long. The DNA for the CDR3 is TGTGCCAGCAGCCTTGAAGCGGACACAGATACGCAGTATTTT. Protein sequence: CASSLEADTDTQYF.

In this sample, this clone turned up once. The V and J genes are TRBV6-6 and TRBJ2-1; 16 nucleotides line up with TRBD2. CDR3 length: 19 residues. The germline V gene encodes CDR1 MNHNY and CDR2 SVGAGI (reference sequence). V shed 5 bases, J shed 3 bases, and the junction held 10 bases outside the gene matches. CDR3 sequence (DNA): TGTGCCAGCAGTCCTATGGGACTAGCGGGAGGGCCGGGCTACAATGAGCAGTTCTTC. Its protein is CASSPMGLAGGPGYNEQFF.

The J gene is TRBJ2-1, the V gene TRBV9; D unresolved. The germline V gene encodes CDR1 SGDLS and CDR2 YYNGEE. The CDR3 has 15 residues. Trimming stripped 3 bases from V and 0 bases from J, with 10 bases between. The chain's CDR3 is CASSGLRSSYNEQFF. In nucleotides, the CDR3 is TGTGCCAGCAGCGGGCTAAGAAGCTCCTACAATGAGCAGTTCTTC.

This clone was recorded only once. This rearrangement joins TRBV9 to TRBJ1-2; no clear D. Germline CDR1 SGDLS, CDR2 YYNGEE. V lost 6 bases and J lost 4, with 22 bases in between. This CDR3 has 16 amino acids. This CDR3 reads CASNPEVGIPSYGYTF. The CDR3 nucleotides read TGTGCCAGCAACCCCGAAGTAGGGATTCCCTCCTATGGCTACACCTTC. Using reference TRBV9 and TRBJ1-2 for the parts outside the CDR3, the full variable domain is DSGVTQTPKHLITATGQRVTLRCSPRSGDLSVYWYQQSLDQGLQFLIQYYNGEERAKGNILERFSAQQFPDLHSELNLSSLELGDSALYFCASNPEVGIPSYGYTFGSGTRLTVV.

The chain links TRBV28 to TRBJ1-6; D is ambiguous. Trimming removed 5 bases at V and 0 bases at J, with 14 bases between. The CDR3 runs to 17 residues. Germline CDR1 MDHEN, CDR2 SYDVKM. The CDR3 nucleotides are TGTGCCAGCAGTGACCGTAGGCTCAGCTCCTATAATTCACCCCTCCACTTT. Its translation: CASSDRRLSSYNSPLHF.

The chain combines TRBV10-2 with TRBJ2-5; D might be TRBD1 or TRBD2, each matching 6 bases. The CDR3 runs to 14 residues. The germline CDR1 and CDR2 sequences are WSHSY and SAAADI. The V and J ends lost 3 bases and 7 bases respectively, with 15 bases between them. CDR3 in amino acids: CASSEVGGTGTQYF. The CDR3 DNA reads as TGCGCCAGCAGTGAAGTAGGGGGGACTGGGACCCAGTACTTC.

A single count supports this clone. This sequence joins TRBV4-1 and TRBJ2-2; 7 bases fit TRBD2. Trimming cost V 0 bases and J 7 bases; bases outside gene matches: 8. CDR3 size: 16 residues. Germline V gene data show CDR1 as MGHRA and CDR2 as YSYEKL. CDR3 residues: CASSQEHAGAGGELFF. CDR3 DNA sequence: TGCGCCAGCAGCCAAGAACACGCGGGAGCAGGCGGGGAGCTGTTTTTT.